The source of this T cell receptor (beta chain) is a study of cytomegalovirus exposure and HLA in healthy donors. The study ran its PCR with 60 Vbeta and 13 Jbeta primers. Generated by immunoSEQ multiplex PCR, the TCRdb table keeps only in-frame clones and is missing some. The data contain approximately 150,000 clones, more than 60% of them singletons. Concerning this clone: Its specificity is unknown.

From germline, CDR1 is MGHRA and CDR2 YSYEKL. After removal of 4 bases from V and 6 bases from J, the junction contained 5 bases not matched to a gene. The CDR3 is 15 residues long. Regarding the study as a whole: Some V segments could not be told apart, so they were left out, TRBV6-2 and TRBV6-3 among them. The records held CMV serostatus as the only immune exposure information.

The sequenced material came from PBMCs. The chain has TRBV4-1 and TRBJ2-1; 11 nucleotides line up with TRBD2. The sequence was obtained from a man aged 18 to 29 in good health and CMV-seropositive. CDR3 nucleotide sequence: TGCGCCAGCAGCCCTATGGGACTAGCGGCCAATGAGCAGTTCTTC. Amino acid sequence: CASSPMGLAANEQFF.